Below, 12 T cell receptor beta chains from the same sample are listed, as sequenced in a study of blood T cell repertoires in COVID-19. The assay was immunoSEQ multiplex PCR, and TCRdb's table has in-frame clones only and misses some. Of approximately 70,000 clones in the sample, more than 75% were seen once. Sample: peripheral blood. Source of these receptors: a human donor in a cohort sampled during active COVID-19.

In regard to this clone: The limits of the CDR3 on the DNA are not certain, so only TCRdb's listed CDR3 is given. The CDR3: CASSSSHGTGGLRAYGYTF. V usage is TRBV27 and J usage is TRBJ1-2; TRBD1, the table's D call, was not compared with the DNA. CDR1 is MNHEY, CDR2 SMNVEV, per germline (reference sequence). Both ends counted, the CDR3 spans 19 residues.

This rearrangement joins TRBV10-2 to TRBJ2-3, with D unclear. CDR1 WSHSY and CDR2 SAAADI come from the germline V gene. This CDR3 comprises 11 residues. Trimming shortened V by 3 bases and J by 10 bases, and 8 bases separated the two germline ends. DNA for the CDR3: TGCGCCAGCAGTGACTATCTATCGCAGTATTTT. This encodes CASSDYLSQYF.

This clone has just a few counts. The J gene is TRBJ2-5, the V gene TRBV12-3 or TRBV12-4; no clear D. The length of the CDR3 is 11 residues. V was cut by 6 bases and J by 3 bases, with 5 bases left in between. The CDR3 bases are TGTGCCAGCAGCCCCAAAGAGACCCAGTACTTC. As protein: CASSPKETQYF.

This chain joins TRBV27 and TRBJ1-4; D not resolved. CDR3 size: 13 residues. CDR1 and CDR2 (germline): MNHEY, SMNVEV (reference sequence). Trimming pared 4 bases from V and 4 bases from J, leaving 7 bases between. CDR3 region: CASSYVSNEKLFF. The CDR3 nucleotides are TGTGCCAGCAGTTATGTGAGTAATGAAAAACTGTTTTTT.

The sample holds one count of this clone. CDR3 bases: TGTGCCAGCAGCTTGACTCCTAGAGACACAGATACGCAGTATTTT. Protein sequence: CASSLTPRDTDTQYF. The rearrangement joins TRBV7-8 to TRBJ2-3, with no clear D. The CDR3 has 15 amino acids. Germline V lookup: CDR1 SGHVS, CDR2 FQNEAQ. Trimming removed 3 bases at V and 2 bases at J, with 12 bases between. The complete variable domain, with remaining parts taken from reference TRBV7-8 and TRBJ2-3, reads GAGVSQSPRYKVAKRGQDVALRCDPISGHVSLFWYQQALGQGPEFLTYFQNEAQLDKSGLPSDRFFAERPEGSVSTLKIQRTQQEDSAVYLCASSLTPRDTDTQYFGPGTRLTVL.

The rearrangement joins TRBV4-1 to TRBJ2-3; 11 nucleotides line up with TRBD2. Trimming at V came to 6 bases and at J to 5 bases, leaving 4 bases not matched to a gene. Per germline, CDR1 MGHRA and CDR2 YSYEKL. The CDR3 is 14 amino acids. The DNA of the CDR3 is TGCGCCAGCAGGCTAGCGGGAGGTGGAGATACGCAGTATTTT. Protein: CASRLAGGGDTQYF.

The V gene is TRBV5-6, the J gene TRBJ1-2; a weak D match, TRBD1 (6 bases). The CDR3 covers 14 residues. Germline loops: CDR1 SGHDT, CDR2 YYEEEE. V was cut by 0 bases and J by 5 bases, with 11 bases left in between. CDR3 loop: CASSLDRATYGYTF. Written as DNA, the CDR3 is TGTGCCAGCAGCTTGGACAGGGCAACATATGGCTACACCTTC.

The gene calls are TRBV7-2 and TRBJ2-2, with 9 bases matching TRBD1. The length of the CDR3 is 18 residues. CDR1 is SGHTA, CDR2 FQGNSA, per germline. V shed 2 bases and J 4 bases; nucleotides not matched to a gene: 11. The DNA for the CDR3 is TGTGCCAGCAGCTTACCGGAGACAGGGGGTGACTTCACCGGGGAGCTGTTTTTT. This gives the protein CASSLPETGGDFTGELFF.

The chain recombines TRBV5-1 with TRBJ2-3, with 7 nucleotides matching TRBD2. Losses at the gene ends were 0 bases for V and 0 bases for J; bases not matched to a gene: 4. The CDR3 contains 16 residues. Germline V lookup: CDR1 SGHRS, CDR2 YFSETQ. In DNA form, the CDR3 reads TGCGCCAGCAGCTTGGCAGTCGGGGGGAGCACAGATACGCAGTATTTT. This sequence encodes CASSLAVGGSTDTQYF.

This sequence joins TRBV6-4 and TRBJ2-7; D is possibly TRBD1 (6 bases). There are 14 residues in the CDR3. Deletions cut 5 bases from V and 1 base from J, with 12 bases between. Germline CDR1 and CDR2: MRHNA and SNTAGT. In DNA form, the CDR3 reads TGTGCCAGCAGTCCCGACAGGACATCCTACGAGCAGTACTTC. As protein: CASSPDRTSYEQYF.

This clone was detected only a few times. The J gene is TRBJ2-5, the V gene TRBV21-1; TRBD2, as called in the table, went unchecked against the DNA. TRBV21-1 is annotated as a pseudogene. This CDR3 comprises 15 residues. CDR3 DNA: TGTGCCAGCAGCAAAGAAGAGCACCAAAAAGAGACCCAGTACTTC. Translated, it gives CASSKEEHQKETQYF.

The V gene is TRBV18, the J gene TRBJ2-7; 11 positions match TRBD1. Germline CDR1 reads KGHSH; CDR2 reads LQKENI. V lost 4 bases, J lost 7 bases, and 9 bases stayed unmatched. The length of the CDR3 is 15 residues. The CDR3 nucleotides are TGTGCCAGCTCACAACGGGGGACAGGGGGTCAAGAGCAGTACTTC. Translated: CASSQRGTGGQEQYF.